The text below deals with one T cell receptor (beta chain). Clones were sequenced by immunoSEQ multiplex PCR, and TCRdb holds only the in-frame ones, with some missing. Of some 89,000 clones in the sample, less than 95% are singletons; the top ten hold 2.5%. This entry belongs to a study of T cell changes during pregnancy in multiple sclerosis. The CDR3 length is 14 residues. CDR1 and CDR2 (germline): MNHEY, SMNVEV (reference sequence). Trimming removed 8 bases at V and 1 base at J, with 15 bases between. This TCR came from a female donor with multiple sclerosis, enrolled in a pregnancy study. V gene TRBV27 combines with J gene TRBJ2-7; TRBD1 is a possible D gene (5 bases). The material was peripheral blood, obtained in the third trimester of pregnancy. In DNA form, the CDR3 reads TGTGCCAGCGGGGCCGGACACCTTTCCTACGAGCAGTACTTC. This encodes CASGAGHLSYEQYF.